This TCR beta chain was sequenced in a study of molecular identifiers for immune sequencing clone quantification. Construction of naive CD8 libraries employed about 18,000 to 1,100,000 sorted cells together with 10%, 30% or 50% RNA. From the PCR reads, TCRdb called clonotypes with MiXCR, one entry per CDR3 protein. The repertoire has about 510,000 distinct CDR3 sequences, 20% to 25% of them found once; the top ten carry about 0.78%. The CDR3 is 13 amino acids. From germline, CDR1 is LGHDT and CDR2 YNNKEL (reference sequence). In its sample, this clonotype was seen a few times. Given a much more abundant clone one base away, this may be a read error.

Sequences were obtained from naive CD8+ T cells from blood, with Jurkat cell RNA spiked in. Regarding subset: FACS-sorted CD8+CD4-CCR7+CD45RA+ naive T cells. The genes are TRBV3-1 and TRBJ1-1, with D unclear. The clonotype comes from a human donor in good health. Some libraries in this study had Jurkat cell RNA spiked in. CDR3 sequence (DNA): TGTGCCGGCAGCTTGGGCCCGCACACTGAAGCTTTCTTT. This codes for CAGSLGPHTEAFF.